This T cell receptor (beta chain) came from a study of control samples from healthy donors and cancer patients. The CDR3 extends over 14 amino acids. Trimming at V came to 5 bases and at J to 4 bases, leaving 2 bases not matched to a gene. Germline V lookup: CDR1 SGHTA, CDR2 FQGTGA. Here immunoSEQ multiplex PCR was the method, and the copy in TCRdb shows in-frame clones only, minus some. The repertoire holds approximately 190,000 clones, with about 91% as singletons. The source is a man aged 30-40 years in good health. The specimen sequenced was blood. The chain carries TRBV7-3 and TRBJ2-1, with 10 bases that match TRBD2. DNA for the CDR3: TGTGCCAGCAGCGGAGCGGGGGGGTACAATGAGCAGTTCTTC. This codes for CASSGAGGYNEQFF.